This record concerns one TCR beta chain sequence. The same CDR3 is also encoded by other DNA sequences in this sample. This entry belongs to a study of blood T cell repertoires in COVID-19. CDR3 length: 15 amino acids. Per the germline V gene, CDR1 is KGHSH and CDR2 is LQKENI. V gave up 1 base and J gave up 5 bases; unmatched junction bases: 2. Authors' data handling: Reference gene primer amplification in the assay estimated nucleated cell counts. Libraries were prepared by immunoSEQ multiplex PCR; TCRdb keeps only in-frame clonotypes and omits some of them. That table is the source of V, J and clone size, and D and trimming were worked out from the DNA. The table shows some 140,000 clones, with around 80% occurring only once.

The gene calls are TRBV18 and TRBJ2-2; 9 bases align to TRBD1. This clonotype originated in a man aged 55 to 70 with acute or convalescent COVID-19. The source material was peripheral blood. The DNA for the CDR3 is TGTGCCAGCTCACCACGGACAGGGGTGACCGGGGAGCTGTTTTTT. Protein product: CASSPRTGVTGELFF.